The 16 T cell receptor beta chains below were found in one sample sequenced in a study of blood T cell repertoires in COVID-19. Sequencing was performed with immunoSEQ multiplex PCR; in TCRdb, only in-frame clones are kept and a portion is missing. Of about 160,000 clones in the sample, under 90% were seen once. Sequenced material: peripheral blood. The source is a woman at least 80 years old with active or convalescent COVID-19.

V gene TRBV6-5 combines with J gene TRBJ2-7; 14 bases fit TRBD2. The ends lost 4 bases at V and 4 bases at J; junction bases unmatched: 6. Looked up from germline, CDR1 is MNHEY and CDR2 is SVGAGI. The length of the CDR3 is 16 residues. The CDR3 is CASSSPGLAGVYEQYF. As DNA, the CDR3 is TGTGCCAGCAGTTCACCGGGACTAGCGGGAGTGTACGAGCAGTACTTC.

The V and J genes are TRBV3-1 (or the pseudogene TRBV3-2) and TRBJ1-1, with TRBD1 matching over 7 bases. CDR3 length: 14 amino acids. The ends lost 7 bases at V and 1 base at J; junction bases unmatched: 6. Germline V lookup: CDR1 LGHDT, CDR2 YNNKEL (reference sequence). For the CDR3, the DNA is TGTGCCAGCAACATGGGACAGCGGAACACTGAAGCTTTCTTT. Protein: CASNMGQRNTEAFF.

The chain recombines TRBV5-1 with TRBJ2-7; TRBD1 agrees at 9 bases. Germline-derived CDR1 and CDR2 are SGHRS and YFSETQ. The CDR3 contains 15 residues. V shed 0 bases, J shed 6 bases, and the junction held 7 bases outside the gene matches. The CDR3 DNA sequence: TGCGCCAGCAGCTTGGAAGGACAGGGGCTTGCCGAGCAGTACTTC. This gives the protein CASSLEGQGLAEQYF.

This chain uses TRBV5-6 with TRBJ1-2, with TRBD1 matching over 8 bases. The V and J ends lost 2 bases and 10 bases, in that order; junction bases with no gene match: 7. The CDR3 spans 13 residues. Germline values: CDR1 SGHDT, CDR2 YYEEEE. The CDR3 is CASSFGDRGDYTF. CDR3 bases: TGTGCCAGCAGCTTTGGCGACAGGGGAGACTACACCTTC.

CDR3 coding DNA: TGTGCCAGCTCACCGCGGACAGGGGATCTCTACGAGCAGTACTTC. It encodes CASSPRTGDLYEQYF. This chain links TRBV18 with TRBJ2-7; 9 bases map to TRBD1. The length of the CDR3 is 15 residues. V shed 3 bases and J 3 bases; nucleotides not matched to a gene: 6. Germline lookup yields CDR1 KGHSH and CDR2 LQKENI.

The chain is built from TRBV19 and TRBJ2-7, with unresolved D. Trimming shortened V by 7 bases and J by 3 bases, and 25 bases separated the two germline ends. Germline V gene data show CDR1 as LNHDA and CDR2 as SQIVND (reference sequence). The CDR3 runs to 17 residues. CDR3 in DNA: TGTGCCAGTACCAAGGAGTTTAGCCATACTACTTACTACGAGCAGTACTTC. Its translation: CASTKEFSHTTYYEQYF.

The gene calls are TRBV30 and TRBJ1-6; TRBD1 matches at 10 bases. The CDR3 extends over 14 amino acids. The J segment lost 10 bases and the V segment lost 1 base, leaving 4 bases of the junction unmatched. Germline V gene data show CDR1 as GTSNPN and CDR2 as SVGIG (reference sequence). CDR3 coding DNA: TGTGCCTGGAGTGCCGGGACAGGGGCCTCACCCCTCCACTTT. Translating it yields CAWSAGTGASPLHF. Supplemented by reference TRBV30 and TRBJ1-6, the full variable domain reads SQTIHQWPATLVQPVGSPLSLECTVEGTSNPNLYWYRQAAGRGLQLLFYSVGIGQISSEVPQNLSASRPQDRQFILSSKKLLLSDSGFYLCAWSAGTGASPLHFGNGTRLTVT.

In this sample, this clone turned up a few times. V is TRBV27 and J is TRBJ1-1; unclear D gene. CDR3 length equals 15 residues. Germline assignment: CDR1 MNHEY and CDR2 SMNVEV (reference sequence). Trimming removed 6 bases from V and 1 base from J, with 15 bases in between. CDR3 nucleotides: TGTGCCAGCAGACTGATACCCTATGGGAACACTGAAGCTTTCTTT. Amino acid sequence: CASRLIPYGNTEAFF.

This chain links TRBV7-8 with TRBJ2-7; maybe TRBD1 (6 bases). The CDR3 runs to 15 residues. Trimming removed 5 bases from V and 0 bases from J, with 14 bases in between. Germline-derived CDR1 and CDR2 are SGHVS and FQNEAQ. The CDR3 DNA sequence: TGTGCCAGCAGCAGTGTAGGACAGTCCTCCTACGAGCAGTACTTC. Amino acid sequence: CASSSVGQSSYEQYF.

The gene calls are TRBV5-1 and TRBJ2-3; 10 bases match TRBD2. The CDR3 has 17 residues. CDR1 is SGHRS and CDR2 is YFSETQ in the germline V gene. Unmatched junction bases numbered 6, after V lost 2 bases and J lost 0 bases. The CDR3 loop reads CASSLIAGGLSTDTQYF. Written as DNA, the CDR3 is TGCGCCAGCAGCTTAATAGCGGGAGGACTCAGCACAGATACGCAGTATTTT.

The chain joins TRBV5-1 to TRBJ2-2, with TRBD1 matching over 8 bases. V lost 5 bases to trimming and J lost 7 bases; unmatched junction nucleotides: 1. Germline V CDR1 and CDR2: SGHRS, YFSETQ. This CDR3 is 12 amino acids long. Here the CDR3 reads CASRTGVGELFF. The CDR3 nucleotides are TGCGCCAGCAGGACAGGGGTCGGGGAGCTGTTTTTT.

In its sample, this clone was seen a few times. The gene calls are TRBV28 and TRBJ2-3; 7 nucleotides align to TRBD2. V gave up 1 base and J gave up 6 bases; unmatched junction bases: 7. Germline-derived CDR1 and CDR2 are MDHEN and SYDVKM. This CDR3 is built from 15 residues. In DNA form, the CDR3 reads TGTGCCAGCAGTTTATTGGGCGGGAGTCGGGATACGCAGTATTTT. It encodes CASSLLGGSRDTQYF.

V usage is TRBV7-3 and J usage is TRBJ2-6; D gene uncertain. V was trimmed by 5 bases and J by 0 bases, leaving 5 bases between them. The length of the CDR3 is 14 residues. Looked up from germline, CDR1 is SGHTA and CDR2 is FQGTGA. The CDR3 DNA reads as TGTGCCAGCAGCCGCGACTCTGGGGCCAACGTCCTGACTTTC. Protein product: CASSRDSGANVLTF.

V gene TRBV6-1 combines with J gene TRBJ1-1; D not certain. Germline loops: CDR1 MNHNS, CDR2 SASEGT. The CDR3 length is 12 residues. V was cut by 7 bases and J by 2 bases, with 8 bases left in between. The CDR3 sequence: CASTALNTEAFF. CDR3 in DNA: TGTGCCAGCACCGCACTTAACACTGAAGCTTTCTTT.

V is TRBV30 and J is TRBJ2-3; 7 bases line up with TRBD2. From germline, CDR1 is GTSNPN and CDR2 SVGIG (reference sequence). The ends lost 0 bases at V and 1 base at J; junction bases unmatched: 10. The CDR3 length is 17 residues. CDR3 coding DNA: TGTGCCTGGAGTGTACTTAGGGGAGGGTCGGGCACAGATACGCAGTATTTT. This gives the protein CAWSVLRGGSGTDTQYF. The variable domain in full, with the rest retrieved from reference TRBV30 and TRBJ2-3, is SQTIHQWPATLVQPVGSPLSLECTVEGTSNPNLYWYRQAAGRGLQLLFYSVGIGQISSEVPQNLSASRPQDRQFILSSKKLLLSDSGFYLCAWSVLRGGSGTDTQYFGPGTRLTVL.

The chain joins TRBV5-5 to TRBJ2-1, with D possibly being TRBD2 (5 bases). Trimming took 5 bases from V and 4 from J, leaving 13 bases between them. CDR1 and CDR2 (germline): SGHKS, YYEKEE (reference sequence). This CDR3 region has 14 residues. The chain's CDR3 is CASRKLGLYNEQFF. The CDR3 bases are TGTGCCAGCAGAAAACTAGGACTTTACAATGAGCAGTTCTTC.